One and the same sample provided the 7 T cell receptor beta chains below, sequenced in a study of spatial heterogeneity in lung cancer. The sample's time point: blood at routine non-recurrence follow-up after resection. One entry per CDR3 protein results from TCRdb running MiXCR on the 5' RACE reads. The repertoire consists of about 110,000 distinct CDR3 sequences, with 10% to 13% occurring once and the leading ten covering roughly 26%. The sequencing here drew on PBMCs, taken at follow-up. The origin of the receptors is a female donor with early-stage non-small cell lung cancer.

This clonotype was detected a few times. J is TRBJ2-7 and V is TRBV6-2 or TRBV6-3; D uncertain. This CDR3 is 16 amino acids long. The germline V gene encodes CDR1 MNHEY and CDR2 SVGEGT. V lost 7 bases, J lost 3 bases, and 22 bases lay in between. The CDR3 protein is CASTLTRVRGHYEQYF. The DNA for the CDR3 is TGTGCCAGCACACTTACACGGGTAAGAGGCCACTACGAGCAGTACTTC.

This clonotype occurred a few times. The rearrangement joins TRBV19 to TRBJ1-1; 10 nucleotides match TRBD1. Germline V CDR1 and CDR2: LNHDA, SQIVND (reference sequence). CDR3 length equals 13 residues. The ends lost 7 bases at V and 7 bases at J; junction bases unmatched: 6. The CDR3 sequence: CASTRTGGYEAFF. The DNA of the CDR3 is TGTGCCAGTACCAGGACAGGGGGGTATGAAGCTTTCTTT.

This clonotype was picked up many times. The chain joins TRBV7-3 to TRBJ2-1; D is undetermined. V was pared by 0 bases and J by 10 bases, with 10 bases between. The V gene's germline CDR1 is SGHTA and CDR2 FQGTGA. The CDR3 loop spans 13 amino acids. CDR3 in DNA: TGTGCCAGCAGCTTAACCTCGTTTGAGGAGCAGTTCTTC. This sequence encodes CASSLTSFEEQFF.

The rearrangement links TRBV30 to TRBJ1-5, with unresolved D. The V and J ends lost 2 bases and 9 bases respectively, with 11 bases between them. The CDR3 extends over 12 amino acids. Germline CDR1 reads GTSNPN; CDR2 reads SVGIG (reference sequence). The CDR3 DNA reads TGTGCCTGGAGTAGGACCCAAGGGCCCCAGCATTTT. Its protein product is CAWSRTQGPQHF.

This clonotype occurred many times. V is TRBV20-1 and J is TRBJ1-6; 7 nucleotides align to TRBD1. Trimming removed 3 bases from V and 0 bases from J; junction bases left unmatched: 8. This CDR3 contains 17 residues. CDR1 is DFQATT, CDR2 SNEGSKA, per germline (reference sequence). The CDR3 loop is CSARRDSASSYNSPLHF. DNA for the CDR3: TGCAGTGCTAGGAGGGACAGCGCAAGCTCCTATAATTCACCCCTCCACTTT.

This clonotype was seen many times. This chain links TRBV28 with TRBJ2-7; 8 nucleotides agree with TRBD2. The CDR3 spans 15 residues. The V segment lost 5 bases and the J segment 7 bases; nucleotides outside the gene matches: 13. The germline V gene has CDR1 MDHEN and CDR2 SYDVKM. CDR3 sequence: CASSPGLAPTPEQYF. CDR3 bases: TGTGCCAGCAGTCCAGGACTAGCCCCTACTCCAGAGCAGTACTTC.

This clonotype was seen at least ten times. The chain links TRBV12-3 or TRBV12-4 to TRBJ1-5, with 9 bases matching TRBD1. V gave up 7 bases and J gave up 1 base; unmatched junction bases: 11. CDR3 length: 17 residues. The DNA of the CDR3 is TGTGCCAGCACCGCCGGGACAGGGCGAGGGAGCAATCAGCCCCAGCATTTT. Residues: CASTAGTGRGSNQPQHF.